This T cell receptor (beta chain) was identified in a study of T cells in Graves' hyperthyroidism and ophthalmopathy. Turning to the study itself: Peripheral blood was drawn at first diagnosis, prior to all treatment.

This clonotype was observed many times. A patient was excluded if there was uncontrolled infection, other autoimmune disease, pregnancy or lactation. On the basis of clinical symptoms, serum thyroxine and TRAb, thyroid ultrasound and orbital computed tomography, diagnoses were made. This CDR3 contains 13 residues. Per germline, CDR1 KGHSH and CDR2 LQKENI. V lost 0 bases and J lost 3, with 6 bases in between. Authors of the study amplified TCR beta CDR3 regions from RNA transcripts. Carried out on the TCR CDR3, a first-round RT-PCR used the HTBI primer set. MiXCR, applied by TCRdb to the multiplex PCR reads, yields one record per CDR3 protein. The table has around 360,000 distinct CDR3 sequences, around 15% seen once; the top ten hold roughly 20%.

The sequence came from a woman between 55 and 75 years old with Graves' ophthalmopathy. The material sequenced was blood. The chain uses TRBV18 and TRBJ2-7; D gene unclear. The CDR3 nucleotides are TGTGCCAGCTCACCACCGAGCAACTACGAGCAGTACTTC. The encoded protein is CASSPPSNYEQYF.